This TCR beta chain was obtained from a study of OX40 agonist ivuxolimab in advanced cancers. Germline V gene sequence: CDR1 MDHEN, CDR2 SYDVKM. CDR3 size: 15 residues. The V segment lost 2 bases and the J segment 0 bases; nucleotides outside the gene matches: 3. The table came from immunoSEQ multiplex PCR; TCRdb's copy has only in-frame clones and leaves some out. The sample has approximately 71,000 clones; nearly 85% are singletons. The chain combines TRBV28 with TRBJ2-7, with 8 bases aligning to TRBD1. The clonotype originates from an adult with an advanced solid tumor such as melanoma, head and neck, liver or kidney cancer. The source was CD4+ or CD8+ T cells sorted from blood, collected in a trial of the OX40 agonist ivuxolimab. CDR3 residues: CASSLEGQVSYEQYF. CDR3 coding DNA: TGTGCCAGCAGTTTAGAGGGACAGGTCTCCTACGAGCAGTACTTC.